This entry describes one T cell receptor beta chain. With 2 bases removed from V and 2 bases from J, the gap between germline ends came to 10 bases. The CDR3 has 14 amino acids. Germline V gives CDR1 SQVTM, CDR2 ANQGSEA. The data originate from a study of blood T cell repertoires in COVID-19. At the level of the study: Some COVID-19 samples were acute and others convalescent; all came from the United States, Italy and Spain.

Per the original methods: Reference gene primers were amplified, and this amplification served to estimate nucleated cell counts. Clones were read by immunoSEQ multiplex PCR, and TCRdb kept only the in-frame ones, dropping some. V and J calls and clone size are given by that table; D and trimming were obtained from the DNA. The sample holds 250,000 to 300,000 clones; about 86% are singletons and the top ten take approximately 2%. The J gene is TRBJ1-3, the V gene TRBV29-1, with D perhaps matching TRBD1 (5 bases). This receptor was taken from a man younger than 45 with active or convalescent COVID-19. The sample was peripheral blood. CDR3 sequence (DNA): TGCAGCGTTGAATCAGGGATGACTGGAAACACCATATATTTT. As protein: CSVESGMTGNTIYF.